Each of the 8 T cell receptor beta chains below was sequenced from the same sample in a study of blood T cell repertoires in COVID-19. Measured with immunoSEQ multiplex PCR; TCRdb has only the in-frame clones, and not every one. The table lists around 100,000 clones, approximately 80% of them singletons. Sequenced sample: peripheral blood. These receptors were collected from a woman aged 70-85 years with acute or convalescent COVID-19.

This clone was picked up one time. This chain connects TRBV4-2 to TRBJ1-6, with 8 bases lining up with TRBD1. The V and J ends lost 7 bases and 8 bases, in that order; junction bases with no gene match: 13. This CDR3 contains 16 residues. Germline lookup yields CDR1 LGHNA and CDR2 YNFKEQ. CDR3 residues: CASTTGTGGDYSPLHF. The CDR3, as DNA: TGTGCCAGCACTACCGGGACAGGAGGCGATTATTCACCCCTCCACTTT.

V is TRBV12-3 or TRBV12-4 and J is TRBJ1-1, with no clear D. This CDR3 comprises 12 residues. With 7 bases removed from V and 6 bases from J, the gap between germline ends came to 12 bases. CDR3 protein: CASTQGGSEAFF. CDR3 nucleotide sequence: TGTGCCAGCACCCAAGGCGGCTCTGAAGCTTTCTTT.

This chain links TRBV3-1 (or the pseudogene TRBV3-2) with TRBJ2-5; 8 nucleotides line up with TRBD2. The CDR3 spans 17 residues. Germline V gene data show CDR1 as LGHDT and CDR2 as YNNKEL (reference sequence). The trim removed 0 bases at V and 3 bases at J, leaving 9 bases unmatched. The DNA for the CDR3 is TGTGCCAGCAGCCAAGATCCCAGCGGGGGCCTAGAAGAGACCCAGTACTTC. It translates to CASSQDPSGGLEETQYF.

The CDR3 sequence: CAIGTTYDNEQFF. CDR3 DNA sequence: TGTGCCATCGGCACAACGTACGACAATGAGCAGTTCTTC. This chain links TRBV10-3 with TRBJ2-1; D is unresolved. Trimming removed 8 bases at V and 5 bases at J, with 13 bases between. Germline V CDR1 and CDR2: ENHRY, SYGVKD. The CDR3 spans 13 residues.

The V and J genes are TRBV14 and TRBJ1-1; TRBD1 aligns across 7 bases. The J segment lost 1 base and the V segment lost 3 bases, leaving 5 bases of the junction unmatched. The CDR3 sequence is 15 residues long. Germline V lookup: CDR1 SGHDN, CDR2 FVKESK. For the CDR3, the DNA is TGTGCCAGCAGCCACTCGGGACAGCCGAACACTGAAGCTTTCTTT. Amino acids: CASSHSGQPNTEAFF.

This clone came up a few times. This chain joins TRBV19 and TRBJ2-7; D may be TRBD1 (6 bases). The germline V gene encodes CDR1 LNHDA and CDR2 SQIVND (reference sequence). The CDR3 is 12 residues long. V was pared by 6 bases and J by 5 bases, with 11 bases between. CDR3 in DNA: TGTGCCAGTAGCCTACAGGGCCACGAGCAGTACTTC. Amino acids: CASSLQGHEQYF.

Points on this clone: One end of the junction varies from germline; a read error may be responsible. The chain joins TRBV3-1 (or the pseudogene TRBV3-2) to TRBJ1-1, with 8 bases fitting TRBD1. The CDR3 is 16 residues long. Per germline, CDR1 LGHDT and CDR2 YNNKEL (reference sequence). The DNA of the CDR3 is TGTGCCAGCAGCATAACTTATTCCGGGACAGGCGTTGAAATGGTCTTT. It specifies CASSITYSGTGVEMVF.

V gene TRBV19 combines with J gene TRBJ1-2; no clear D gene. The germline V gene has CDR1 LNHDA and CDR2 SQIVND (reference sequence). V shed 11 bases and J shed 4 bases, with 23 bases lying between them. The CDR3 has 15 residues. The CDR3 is CAASQQASPFYGYTF. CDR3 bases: TGTGCCGCTAGCCAGCAGGCCTCACCTTTCTATGGCTACACCTTC.